This passage covers 19 T cell receptor beta chains from one sample sequenced in a study of blood T cell repertoires in COVID-19. Assay used: immunoSEQ multiplex PCR; TCRdb lists only in-frame clones, some missing. The sample lists 200,000 to 300,000 clones, about 87% occurring once. The sequenced material came from peripheral blood. These receptor sequences come from a woman aged 60-75 years with COVID-19, enrolled during active disease.

In this sample, this clone turned up once. V gene TRBV19 combines with J gene TRBJ1-1, with D unresolved. Germline V gene lookup returns CDR1 LNHDA and CDR2 SQIVND (reference sequence). The CDR3 contains 15 residues. V shed 2 bases and J shed 1 base, with 11 bases lying between them. The CDR3: CASSIFGKGNTEAFF. CDR3 sequence (DNA): TGTGCCAGTAGTATATTCGGGAAGGGGAACACTGAAGCTTTCTTT.

The chain has TRBV15 and TRBJ2-1, with D perhaps TRBD2 (5 bases). The CDR3 totals 17 residues. V lost 0 bases and J 5 bases, leaving 17 bases between the germline ends. CDR1 and CDR2 from the germline V gene are LNHNV and YYDKDF (reference sequence). The DNA of the CDR3 is TGTGCCACCAGCAGAGATCTTGGGGAGCCCCCCCACAATGAGCAGTTCTTC. Protein: CATSRDLGEPPHNEQFF. Based on the CDR3 plus reference TRBV15 and TRBJ2-1, the full variable domain is DAMVIQNPRYQVTQFGKPVTLSCSQTLNHNVMYWYQQKSSQAPKLLFHYYDKDFNNEADTPDNFQSRRPNTSFCFLDIRSPGLGDTAMYLCATSRDLGEPPHNEQFFGPGTRLTVL.

The chain couples TRBV9 to TRBJ2-1, with 9 nucleotides matching TRBD2. The CDR3 runs to 18 residues. CDR1 SGDLS and CDR2 YYNGEE come from the germline V gene. The J segment lost 5 bases and the V segment lost 0 bases, leaving 12 bases of the junction unmatched. CDR3: CASSVVFRSTSGNNEQFF. The CDR3 nucleotides read TGTGCCAGCAGCGTAGTTTTCCGGTCGACTAGCGGAAACAATGAGCAGTTCTTC. The full variable domain, completed using reference TRBV9 and TRBJ2-1, is DSGVTQTPKHLITATGQRVTLRCSPRSGDLSVYWYQQSLDQGLQFLIQYYNGEERAKGNILERFSAQQFPDLHSELNLSSLELGDSALYFCASSVVFRSTSGNNEQFFGPGTRLTVL.

The chain links TRBV6-5 to TRBJ2-3, with 7 bases identical to TRBD2. The CDR3 extends over 14 amino acids. J gave up 7 bases and V 4 bases, and 8 bases lay outside the gene matches. CDR1 and CDR2 (germline): MNHEY, SVGAGI. The CDR3 bases are TGTGCCAGCAGTTCACCAGGGCGGGAGTATACGCAGTATTTT. It translates to CASSSPGREYTQYF.

The chain has TRBV27 and TRBJ1-5; D uncertain. Germline V lookup: CDR1 MNHEY, CDR2 SMNVEV (reference sequence). This CDR3 contains 13 residues. Trimming cost V 3 bases and J 3 bases, with 6 bases left between them. The CDR3: CASSLSHNQPQHF. The CDR3, as DNA: TGTGCCAGCAGTTTGAGCCACAATCAGCCCCAGCATTTT.

This chain links TRBV28 with TRBJ2-7; 10 bases match TRBD1. Germline V gives CDR1 MDHEN, CDR2 SYDVKM. Trimming at V came to 3 bases and at J to 2 bases, leaving 4 bases not matched to a gene. The CDR3 has 15 amino acids. CDR3 DNA sequence: TGTGCCAGCAGTTTCGGGACAGGGGTTACCTACGAGCAGTACTTC. This translates into CASSFGTGVTYEQYF.

The chain has TRBV27 and TRBJ2-1; 7 bases align to TRBD1. This CDR3 spans 18 amino acids. Germline CDR1 and CDR2: MNHEY and SMNVEV (reference sequence). V lost 6 bases and J lost 0; bases outside the gene matches: 14. CDR3 protein: CASRTTRRTGVSYNEQFF. Here the CDR3 DNA reads TGTGCCAGCAGGACAACTCGACGGACAGGAGTCTCCTACAATGAGCAGTTCTTC.

The V call is TRBV18, the J call TRBJ2-4; no clear D gene. The germline V gene has CDR1 KGHSH and CDR2 LQKENI. Between the trimmed V and J ends, which lost 2 bases and 10 bases, there was a span of 12 bases. CDR3 size: 13 residues. In DNA form, the CDR3 reads TGTGCCAGCTCACCAGCTACCGGTAATATTCAGTACTTC. It yields the protein CASSPATGNIQYF.

This clone was seen more than once but under ten times. V usage is TRBV19 and J usage is TRBJ1-2, with D perhaps matching TRBD1 (5 bases). V dropped 7 bases and J dropped 0 bases, with 9 bases sitting between them. There are 13 residues in the CDR3. Per germline, CDR1 LNHDA and CDR2 SQIVND (reference sequence). The CDR3 sequence: CASTEGPNYGYTF. Here the CDR3 DNA reads TGTGCCAGTACGGAGGGGCCTAACTATGGCTACACCTTC.

The chain joins TRBV20-1 to TRBJ1-1; D remains ambiguous. Between the trimmed V and J ends, which lost 3 bases and 11 bases, there was a span of 16 bases. The germline V gene has CDR1 DFQATT and CDR2 SNEGSKA (reference sequence). This CDR3 region has 12 residues. The CDR3 reads CSASYSVRMAFF. CDR3 nucleotides: TGCAGTGCTAGTTACTCCGTGAGGATGGCTTTCTTT.

The chain links TRBV5-1 to TRBJ2-1; 10 bases are a match to TRBD2. The CDR3 loop spans 15 amino acids. The ends lost 3 bases at V and 7 bases at J; junction bases unmatched: 7. Germline values: CDR1 SGHRS, CDR2 YFSETQ. Here the CDR3 DNA reads TGCGCCAGCAGCTCTGGACTAGCGGACCCAAATGAGCAGTTCTTC. This translates into CASSSGLADPNEQFF.

The chain recombines TRBV29-1 with TRBJ2-4; the D gene is possibly TRBD1 (6 bases). V was shortened by 3 bases and J by 11 bases, with 17 bases between the two germline ends. Germline loops: CDR1 SQVTM, CDR2 ANQGSEA. This CDR3 spans 13 amino acids. CDR3 loop: CSVDTDSRGLQYF. The DNA for the CDR3 is TGCAGCGTTGACACGGACAGCCGGGGTCTTCAGTACTTC.

The V gene is TRBV28, the J gene TRBJ2-7, with 7 bases identical to TRBD2. Per germline, CDR1 MDHEN and CDR2 SYDVKM. The CDR3 totals 14 residues. J was trimmed by 3 bases and V by 7 bases; bases with no gene match: 9. The CDR3 sequence: CASNPPGGIYEQYF. In DNA form, the CDR3 reads TGTGCCAGCAACCCGCCCGGGGGGATCTACGAGCAGTACTTC.

The V gene is TRBV12-5, the J gene TRBJ1-2, with TRBD1 matching 10 bases. CDR1 LGHNT and CDR2 FRNRAP come from the germline V gene. The CDR3 loop spans 14 amino acids. After removal of 5 bases from V and 6 bases from J, the junction contained 6 bases not matched to a gene. The CDR3 DNA follows: TGTGCTAGTGGTCTTTGGACAGGGGGTGATGGCTACACCTTC. This codes for CASGLWTGGDGYTF.

This clone was detected only a few times. The chain recombines TRBV9 with TRBJ2-1, with 7 nucleotides matching TRBD2. The trim removed 0 bases at V and 5 bases at J, leaving 5 bases unmatched. CDR1 and CDR2 (germline): SGDLS, YYNGEE. The CDR3 consists of 15 residues. The CDR3 DNA is TGTGCCAGCAGCGTAGTCCCTAGCGGAAACAATGAGCAGTTCTTC. Translated, it gives CASSVVPSGNNEQFF.

The chain has TRBV18 and TRBJ2-1, with D possibly being TRBD2 (5 bases). The germline gives CDR1 KGHSH, CDR2 LQKENI. The CDR3 is 16 amino acids. V shed 5 bases and J shed 0 bases, with 14 bases lying between them. The CDR3 region has the DNA TGTGCCAGCTCAACCCAGCGGACCAGCTCCTACAATGAGCAGTTCTTC. Translating gives CASSTQRTSSYNEQFF.

The V gene is TRBV18, the J gene TRBJ1-5; D uncertain. The CDR3 extends over 14 amino acids. Germline V gene data show CDR1 as KGHSH and CDR2 as LQKENI. Trimming shortened V by 0 bases and J by 7 bases, and 10 bases separated the two germline ends. The CDR3 DNA reads TGTGCCAGCTCACCACCCCCGGGAAGCCAGCCCCAGCATTTT. Encoded protein: CASSPPPGSQPQHF.

The rearrangement links TRBV24-1 to TRBJ2-1; 12 nucleotides match TRBD2. The CDR3 loop spans 14 amino acids. Germline CDR1 KGHDR, CDR2 SFDVKD. Trimming took 8 bases from V and 8 from J; bases not matched to a gene: 6. CDR3 sequence: CATKASGRVDEQFF. CDR3 coding DNA: TGTGCCACCAAGGCTAGCGGGAGGGTAGATGAGCAGTTCTTC.

This chain connects TRBV29-1 to TRBJ2-7; 8 positions agree with TRBD1. V was pared by 4 bases and J by 2 bases, with 7 bases of the junction left unmatched. CDR1 and CDR2 from the germline V gene are SQVTM and ANQGSEA. This CDR3 is 14 amino acids long. For the CDR3, the DNA is TGCAGCGTTGCAACCGGGACAGGTGCCTACGAGCAGTACTTC. Amino acid sequence: CSVATGTGAYEQYF.